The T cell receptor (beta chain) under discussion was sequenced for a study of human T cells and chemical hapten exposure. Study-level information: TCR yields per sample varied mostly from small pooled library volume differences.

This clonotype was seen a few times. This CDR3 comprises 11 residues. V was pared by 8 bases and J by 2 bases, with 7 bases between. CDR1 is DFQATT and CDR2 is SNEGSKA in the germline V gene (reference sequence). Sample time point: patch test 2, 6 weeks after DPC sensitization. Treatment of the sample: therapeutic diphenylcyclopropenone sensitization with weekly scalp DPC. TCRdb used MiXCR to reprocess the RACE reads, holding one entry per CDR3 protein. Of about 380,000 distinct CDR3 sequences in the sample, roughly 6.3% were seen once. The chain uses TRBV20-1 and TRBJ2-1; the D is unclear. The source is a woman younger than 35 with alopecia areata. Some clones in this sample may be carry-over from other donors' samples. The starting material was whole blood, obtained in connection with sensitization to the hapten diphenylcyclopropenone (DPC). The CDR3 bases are TGCAGTTCCGAGGCCTACAATGAGCAGTTCTTC. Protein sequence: CSSEAYNEQFF.